One TCR beta chain is described in this entry. As yet, its antigen is unknown. The sample is drawn from a study of T cell responses to AZD1222 COVID-19 vaccine. This CDR3 spans 13 amino acids. The V end lost 4 bases, the J end lost 5 bases, and 15 bases lay between the germline ends. Looked up from germline, CDR1 is SQVTM and CDR2 is ANQGSEA. Study-wide points: A rise in Spike-specific TCR breadth and depth followed two AZD1222 doses. Distributed over spike, vaccine-associated CD4 TCRs predominated at 160-218 and 743-854. It was only six AZD1222 recipients who were seropositive at baseline.

Method: immunoSEQ multiplex PCR; TCRdb's copy keeps in-frame clones and lacks some. The sample shows around 100,000 clones, approximately 91% of them seen only once. Sequenced here: peripheral blood, sampled on day 0 of AZD1222 vaccination. The receptor comes from an adult in good health. This sequence joins TRBV29-1 and TRBJ2-7; possible D gene TRBD2, 6 bases. The CDR3 DNA follows: TGCAGCGTTGTATGGGGGGAGAAAAACGAGCAGTACTTC. This codes for CSVVWGEKNEQYF.